The present T cell receptor beta chain was sequenced within a study of monozygotic twins with cystic fibrosis (dated by TCRdb to about 2021). About the full investigation: Barcoded libraries were made from approximately 2.8 micrograms of fragmented DNA using about 16 PCR cycles. TCR beta repertoires were compared within and between 16 monozygotic twin pairs with cystic fibrosis so that genetic influence on V and J gene usage could be assessed. Made up mostly of children and adolescents, the cohort included ten female and six male twin pairs ranging in age from roughly 2.0 to 40 years, with a median of about 9 years. On the day blood was drawn, the twins' weight-for-height and FEVPerc (FEV1 disease centile) were ranked against those of the approximately 990 cohort participants. Data for three of the twin pairs had previously been reported in another context. Overall results and qualifications from the work: The cohort was small, and no association was found between shared CDR3 numbers and age, concordance or disease severity. Simpson clonality tended to be low (median around 0.01), which suggests a naive-dominated repertoire, although clonality was higher in the most severely affected patients. V gene usage was most similar to the co-twin in 13 of 16 pairs, and J usage was most similar to the co-twin in 8 of 16 pairs, which suggests genetic constraints. Monozygotic CF twin pairs shared significantly more nucleotide-identical clonotypes within each pair than unrelated CF individuals shared with one another (P = 0.000026, Mann-Whitney).

For this clone: Its specific antigen is unknown. No base qualities exist here, and no much larger clone lies one base off it.

The twin pairs came from the European Cystic Fibrosis Twin and Sibling Study Cohort, a cohort that recruited patients from over a hundred CF clinics across 14 European countries. Both zygosity and CFTR genotype were checked in-house, and zygosity was tested with multiplex PCR across nine short tandem repeat loci. Peripheral blood was sampled from each twin, with clinical parameters recorded on the day of blood sampling. Genomic DNA was isolated from peripheral blood cells with phenol/chloroform and kept in TE buffer at 4 degrees C. Following the manufacturer's instructions, the researchers used the immunoSEQ immune profiling system to amplify TCR beta CDR3 regions via multiplex PCR. Sequencing was performed on an Illumina NextSeq system. Per the source publication's procedure: Sequence data were processed on the immunoSEQ Analyzer platform, and clonality was calculated as the square root of Simpson's index of productive rearrangements. Similarity in V and J usage was quantified by Jensen-Shannon distance, and CDR3 generation probabilities were calculated with OLGA. Shared CDR3 sequences were searched against the immuneACCESS database (August 2020) and VDJdb (December 2020). The immuneACCESS repertoire file appears here via TCRdb, limited to in-frame rearrangements. These files lack a portion of the clones; in checked studies, under half of the deficit traces to unresolved V genes, and the cause of the others is not known. V, J and clone size reflect that table, while D and trimming were determined from the DNA. This sample lists 30,000 to 35,000 clones; 90% to 97% were detected once. Roughly 0.15% of the sample rests with the top ten.

V loses 3 bases of germline sequence and J loses 5 bases, and the interval between the two ends is 6 bases. The germline V gene supplies CDR1 SNHLY and CDR2 FYNNEI. The CDR3, cysteine through phenylalanine, is 12 amino acids long. Of the read, only the CDR3 DNA is kept; its 36 bases are in frame from base 1. This TCR was recovered from a girl aged 2 to 10 with cystic fibrosis. The V and J genes are TRBV2 and TRBJ2-3; no confident D gene assignment can be made. Sequencing was carried out using blood. Here is the DNA: TGTGCCAGCAGTGAGGGTATAGATACGCAGTATTTT. The translation is CASSEGIDTQYF.